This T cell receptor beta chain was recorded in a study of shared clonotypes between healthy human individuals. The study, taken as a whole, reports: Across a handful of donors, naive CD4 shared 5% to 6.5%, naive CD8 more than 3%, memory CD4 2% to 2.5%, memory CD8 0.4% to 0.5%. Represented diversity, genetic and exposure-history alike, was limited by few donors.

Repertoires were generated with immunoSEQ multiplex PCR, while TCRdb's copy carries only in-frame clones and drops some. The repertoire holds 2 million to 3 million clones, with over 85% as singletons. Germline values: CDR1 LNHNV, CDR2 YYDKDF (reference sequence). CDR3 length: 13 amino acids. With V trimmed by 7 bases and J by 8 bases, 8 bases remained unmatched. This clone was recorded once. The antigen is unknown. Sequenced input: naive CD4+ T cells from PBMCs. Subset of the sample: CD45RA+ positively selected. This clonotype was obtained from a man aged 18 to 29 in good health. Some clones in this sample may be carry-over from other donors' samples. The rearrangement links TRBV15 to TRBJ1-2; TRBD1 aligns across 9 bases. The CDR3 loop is CATNKQGAQGYTF. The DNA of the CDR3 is TGTGCCACCAACAAACAGGGGGCCCAGGGCTACACCTTC. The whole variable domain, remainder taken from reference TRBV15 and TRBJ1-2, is DAMVIQNPRYQVTQFGKPVTLSCSQTLNHNVMYWYQQKSSQAPKLLFHYYDKDFNNEADTPDNFQSRRPNTSFCFLDIRSPGLGDTAMYLCATNKQGAQGYTFGSGTRLTVV.